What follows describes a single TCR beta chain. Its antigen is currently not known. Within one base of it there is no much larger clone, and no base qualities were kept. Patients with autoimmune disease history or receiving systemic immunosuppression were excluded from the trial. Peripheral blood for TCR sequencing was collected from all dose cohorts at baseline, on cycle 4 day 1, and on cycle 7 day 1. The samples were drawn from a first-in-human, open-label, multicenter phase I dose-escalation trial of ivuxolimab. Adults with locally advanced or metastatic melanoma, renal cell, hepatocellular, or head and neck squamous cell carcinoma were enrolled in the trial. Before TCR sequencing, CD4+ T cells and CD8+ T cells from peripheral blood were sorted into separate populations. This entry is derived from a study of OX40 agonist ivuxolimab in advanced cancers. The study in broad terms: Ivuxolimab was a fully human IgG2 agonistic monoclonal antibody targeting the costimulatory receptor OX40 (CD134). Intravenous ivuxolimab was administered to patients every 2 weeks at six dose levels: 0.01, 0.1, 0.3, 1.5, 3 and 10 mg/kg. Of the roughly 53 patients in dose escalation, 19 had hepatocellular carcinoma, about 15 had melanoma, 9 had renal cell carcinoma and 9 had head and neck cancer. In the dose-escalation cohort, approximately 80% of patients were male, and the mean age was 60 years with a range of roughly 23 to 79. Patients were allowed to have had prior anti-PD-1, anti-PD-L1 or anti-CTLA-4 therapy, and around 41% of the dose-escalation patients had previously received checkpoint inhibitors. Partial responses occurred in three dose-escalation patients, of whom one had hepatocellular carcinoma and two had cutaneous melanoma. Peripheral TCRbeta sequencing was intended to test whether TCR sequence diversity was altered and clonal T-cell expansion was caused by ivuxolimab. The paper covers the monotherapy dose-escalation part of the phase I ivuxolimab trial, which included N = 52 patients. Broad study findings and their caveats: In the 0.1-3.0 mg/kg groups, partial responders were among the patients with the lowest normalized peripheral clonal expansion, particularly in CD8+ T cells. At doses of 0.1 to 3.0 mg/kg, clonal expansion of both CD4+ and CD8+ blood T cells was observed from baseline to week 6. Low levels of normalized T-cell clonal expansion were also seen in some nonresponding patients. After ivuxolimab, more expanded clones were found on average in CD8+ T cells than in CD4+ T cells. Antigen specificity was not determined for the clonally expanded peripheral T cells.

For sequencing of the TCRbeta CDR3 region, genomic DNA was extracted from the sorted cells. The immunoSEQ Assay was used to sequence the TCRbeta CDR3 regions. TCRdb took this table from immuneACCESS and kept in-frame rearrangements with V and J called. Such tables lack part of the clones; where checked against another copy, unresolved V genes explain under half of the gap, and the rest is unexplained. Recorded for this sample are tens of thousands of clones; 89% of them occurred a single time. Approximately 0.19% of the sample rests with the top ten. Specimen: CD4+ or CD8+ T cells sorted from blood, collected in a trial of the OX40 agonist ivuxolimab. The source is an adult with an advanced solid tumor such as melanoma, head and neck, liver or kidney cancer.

The CDR3 reads CASSPTVATDEQFF. The DNA reads as follows: TGCGCCAGCAGCCCGACAGTAGCTACGGATGAGCAGTTCTTC. The chain joins TRBV5-1 to TRBJ2-1, with TRBD1 tentatively as D gene (5 bases match). CDR1 and CDR2, per the germline V gene, are SGHRS and YFSETQ. From its cysteine to its phenylalanine, the CDR3 spans 14 amino acids. Solely the CDR3 DNA is kept, with 42 bases framed from the first base. V gives up 4 bases and J gives up 8 bases, and the segment between their germline ends measures 16 bases. Here the CDR3 is joined to the reference TRBV5-1 and TRBJ2-1 genes, and the full variable domain is: KAGVTQTPRYLIKTRGQQVTLSCSPISGHRSVSWYQQTPGQGLQFLFEYFSETQRNKGNFPGRFSGRQFSNSRSEMNVSTLELGDSALYLCASSPTVATDEQFFGPGTRLTVL.